The subject of this entry is one T cell receptor (beta chain). Its target is unknown. CDR1 ENHRY and CDR2 SYGVKD come from the germline V gene. CDR3 length: 17 residues. V was shortened by 4 bases and J by 0 bases, with 17 bases between the two germline ends. 60 Vbeta and 13 Jbeta primers were used in PCR. Profiled with immunoSEQ multiplex PCR; TCRdb holds only in-frame clones, not every one. This sample has 130,000 to 150,000 clones; 60% to 85% occur once, and the top ten carry 10% to 15%. This entry is derived from a study of cytomegalovirus exposure and HLA in healthy donors. Study-wide findings and caveats: Among donors in an Asian-associated ancestry cluster, a later analysis reportedly found fewer N-insertions than the roughly 700-donor mean.

The donors, nominally healthy at sampling, likely had unrecorded immune exposures. This receptor was taken from a man aged 35-49 years in good health and CMV-seropositive. Sequenced input: PBMCs. This sequence joins TRBV10-3 and TRBJ2-3; tentative D call: TRBD1 (5 bases). CDR3 sequence reads: CAISGIQQATSTDTQYF. For the CDR3, the DNA is TGTGCCATCAGTGGGATCCAACAGGCGACTAGCACAGATACGCAGTATTTT.